The subject of this entry is one TCR beta chain. The antigen is not known. The ends lost 4 bases at V and 1 base at J; junction bases unmatched: 9. The CDR3 totals 18 residues. The germline gives CDR1 SGHAT, CDR2 FQNNGV. Time point given: blood 2 weeks post-SBRT. Indicated treatment: 15 Gy SBRT to primary tumor, nephrectomy 4 weeks later. This renal cell carcinoma was of the clear cell type. Libraries were prepared by immunoSEQ multiplex PCR; TCRdb keeps only in-frame clonotypes and omits some of them. The sample comprises about 150,000 clones, 87% of which are singletons, and approximately 13% rests with the top ten. This sample is drawn from a study of radiation and T cells in renal cell carcinoma. Study in general: Nephrectomy followed 15 Gy stereotactic body radiation by 4 weeks. Whole-study results and caveats: From baseline, blood top tumor clonotypes peaked at 2 weeks post-radiation. Baseline intratumoral clonotype presence is unknown without pretreatment biopsies.

Here the sequenced sample was blood, taken from a patient whose treatment included radiotherapy and nephrectomy. The sequence was collected from a woman aged 50 to 65 with renal cell carcinoma. The chain recombines TRBV11-2 with TRBJ2-7; TRBD2 agrees at 14 bases. CDR3 in amino acids: CASSSRRGTSGGSYEQYF. The CDR3 DNA reads as TGTGCCAGCAGCTCCCGACGGGGGACTAGCGGGGGATCCTACGAGCAGTACTTC.